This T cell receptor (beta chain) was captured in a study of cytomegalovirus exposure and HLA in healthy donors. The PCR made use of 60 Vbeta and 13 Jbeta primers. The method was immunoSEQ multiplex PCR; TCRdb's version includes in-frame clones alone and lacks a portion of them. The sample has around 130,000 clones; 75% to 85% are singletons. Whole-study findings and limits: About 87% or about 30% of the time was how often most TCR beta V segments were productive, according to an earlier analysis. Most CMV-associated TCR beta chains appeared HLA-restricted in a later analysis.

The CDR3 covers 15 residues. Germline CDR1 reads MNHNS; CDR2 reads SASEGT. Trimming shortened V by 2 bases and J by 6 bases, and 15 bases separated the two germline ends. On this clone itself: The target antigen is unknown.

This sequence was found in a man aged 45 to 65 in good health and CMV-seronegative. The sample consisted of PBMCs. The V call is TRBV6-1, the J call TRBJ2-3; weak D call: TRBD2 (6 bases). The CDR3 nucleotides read TGTGCCAGCAGTGAATTCGTTCTAGCGAGCGATACGCAGTATTTT. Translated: CASSEFVLASDTQYF.